These 4 T cell receptor beta chains came from one sample sequenced in a study of blood T cell repertoires in COVID-19. The repertoire was sequenced with immunoSEQ multiplex PCR; TCRdb's copy has only in-frame clones and lacks some. The sample shows under 100,000 clones, almost 85% of them seen only once. Sample: peripheral blood. These receptors were taken from a man aged 60 to 75 with acute or convalescent COVID-19.

The DNA of the CDR3 is TGTGCCAGCAGTTCCCTGGTTCGGACAGGGGTTGTTGGAGAGACCCAGTACTTC. This codes for CASSSLVRTGVVGETQYF. The rearrangement uses TRBV27 and TRBJ2-5; TRBD1 matches at 9 bases. The CDR3 loop spans 18 amino acids. In germline, CDR1 is MNHEY, CDR2 SMNVEV (reference sequence). V lost 4 bases to trimming and J lost 4 bases; unmatched junction nucleotides: 16.

The chain combines TRBV6-6 with TRBJ2-7; 9 nucleotides align to TRBD1. CDR3 size: 14 residues. With 5 bases clipped from V and 4 bases from J, the junction kept 6 bases outside the gene matches. Germline V gene lookup returns CDR1 MNHNY and CDR2 SVGAGI (reference sequence). The CDR3 DNA sequence: TGTGCCAGCAGTGTCCCGGACAGGGGTTACGAGCAGTACTTC. Translation: CASSVPDRGYEQYF.

The rearrangement uses TRBV6-1 and TRBJ1-1; D is undetermined. Germline V gene lookup returns CDR1 MNHNS and CDR2 SASEGT. The CDR3 covers 13 residues. With 1 base removed from V and 6 bases from J, the gap between germline ends came to 9 bases. For the CDR3, the DNA is TGTGCCAGCAGTGAAGGCAGTAACGCTGAAGCTTTCTTT. It codes for CASSEGSNAEAFF.

The gene calls are TRBV4-2 and TRBJ2-7; 14 bases map to TRBD2. CDR1 is LGHNA and CDR2 is YNFKEQ in the germline V gene. The CDR3 is 16 residues long. The V segment lost 1 base and the J segment 7 bases; nucleotides outside the gene matches: 6. CDR3 bases: TGTGCCAGCAGCCAAGCGGGGACTAGCGGGGGCTTGGAGCAGTACTTC. Translation: CASSQAGTSGGLEQYF.